This T cell receptor beta chain was obtained from a study of identical twins. Concerning this clonotype itself: No DNA is shown, since the ends of the CDR3 on it are uncertain; the CDR3 is the one TCRdb lists.

TCRdb analysed the 5' RACE reads with MiXCR anew, one entry per CDR3 protein. This table holds about 530,000 distinct CDR3 sequences, 12% to 15% found once. The sample was also linked to a second study, of yellow fever vaccine responses in identical twins.

The source of this sequence is a woman between 18 and 29 years old in good health. The specimen was CD4+ T cells sorted from blood.

The chain's CDR3 is CASSPLTSARRNPGSCFF. The chain recombines TRBV11-1 with TRBJ2-2; the DNA was not used to check the table's D call, TRBD2. The CDR3 region is 18 residues in length, termini included. In germline, CDR1 is SGHAT, CDR2 FQDESV (reference sequence).